This entry lists 25 T cell receptor beta chains sequenced from one sample in a study of high-grade serous ovarian cancer treatment subgroups. Some clones are missing from TCRdb's copy, which holds only in-frame ones; the method was immunoSEQ multiplex PCR. The sample gives 10,000 or so clones, 60% to 80% of which show up once; roughly 10% is in the top ten. Tumor tissue was taken before any definitive surgery or chemotherapy was given. The sequenced material came from tumor tissue. These TCRs come from a human donor with high-grade serous ovarian cancer.

The chain carries TRBV10-3 and TRBJ2-5, with 7 bases matching TRBD1. The germline gives CDR1 ENHRY, CDR2 SYGVKD. The V segment lost 5 bases and the J segment 5 bases; nucleotides outside the gene matches: 2. This CDR3 is built from 12 residues. This CDR3 is CAISPQGETQYF. DNA for the CDR3: TGTGCCATCAGTCCACAGGGGGAGACCCAGTACTTC.

The chain couples TRBV5-1 to TRBJ2-1; TRBD1 matches at 7 bases. V shed 6 bases, J shed 6 bases, and the junction held 9 bases outside the gene matches. CDR1 SGHRS and CDR2 YFSETQ come from the germline V gene. The CDR3 totals 14 residues. The CDR3 is CASTDRVEGNEQFF. As DNA, the CDR3 is TGCGCCAGCACAGACAGGGTCGAGGGCAATGAGCAGTTCTTC.

This chain connects TRBV4-3 to TRBJ2-7; the D gene is possibly TRBD1 (6 bases). Germline V gene data show CDR1 as LGHNA and CDR2 as YSLEER. The CDR3 is 12 residues long. V was pared by 0 bases and J by 7 bases, with 7 bases between. This chain's CDR3 is CASSQDRGEQYF. CDR3 in DNA: TGCGCCAGCAGCCAAGATAGGGGGGAGCAGTACTTC.

The gene calls are TRBV5-5 and TRBJ2-3; tentative D call: TRBD2 (7 bases). The CDR3 sequence is 14 residues long. Germline CDR1 reads SGHKS; CDR2 reads YYEKEE (reference sequence). Trimming left V 6 bases short and J 3 bases short, with 14 bases between. CDR3 in amino acids: CASIRGDTTDTQYF. The CDR3 nucleotides read TGTGCCAGCATCCGGGGGGACACGACAGATACGCAGTATTTT.

The rearrangement uses TRBV7-2 and TRBJ2-7; 9 nucleotides agree with TRBD2. Unmatched junction bases numbered 7, after V lost 2 bases and J lost 5 bases. This CDR3 contains 15 residues. Germline-derived CDR1 and CDR2 are SGHTA and FQGNSA. The CDR3 sequence: CASSLMIAGVNEQYF. DNA for the CDR3: TGTGCCAGCAGCTTAATGATAGCGGGAGTCAACGAGCAGTACTTC.

This clone was recorded a few times. V gene TRBV11-2 combines with J gene TRBJ2-3, with 8 bases that match TRBD1. This CDR3 is built from 15 residues. V was pared by 6 bases and J by 3 bases, with 8 bases of the junction left unmatched. Germline V gene lookup returns CDR1 SGHAT and CDR2 FQNNGV. The CDR3 DNA follows: TGTGCCAGCAGTTACCAGGGGGCGGGAACAGATACGCAGTATTTT. It specifies CASSYQGAGTDTQYF. Full variable domain (remainder filled in from reference TRBV11-2 and TRBJ2-3): EAGVAQSPRYKIIEKRQSVAFWCNPISGHATLYWYQQILGQGPKLLIQFQNNGVVDDSQLPKDRFSAERLKGVDSTLKIQPAKLEDSAVYLCASSYQGAGTDTQYFGPGTRLTVL.

In this sample, this clone turned up once. V gene TRBV21-1 combines with J gene TRBJ1-1; TRBD1, the table's D call, lacks a check against the DNA. TRBV21-1 is recorded as a pseudogene. This CDR3 has 15 residues. CDR3 in amino acids: CASSLDRGPKTEAFF. The CDR3 nucleotides are TGTGCCAGCAGCTTAGACAGGGGGCCGAAAACTGAAGCTTTCTTT.

This clone has just a few counts. The chain has TRBV28 and TRBJ2-7; the match to TRBD1 covers 9 bases. Germline CDR1 MDHEN, CDR2 SYDVKM. Trimming took 6 bases from V and 0 from J; bases not matched to a gene: 6. CDR3 size: 15 residues. The CDR3 DNA is TGTGCCAGCAGGGGACAGGGCTTCAGCTCCTACGAGCAGTACTTC. It codes for CASRGQGFSSYEQYF.

The chain uses TRBV18 and TRBJ2-3; 8 nucleotides line up with TRBD2. Unmatched junction bases numbered 7, after V lost 2 bases and J lost 6 bases. The CDR3 has 15 amino acids. Germline lookup yields CDR1 KGHSH and CDR2 LQKENI. The CDR3 sequence is CASSPKRGPVDTQYF. CDR3 nucleotides: TGTGCCAGCTCACCAAAGCGGGGGCCTGTGGATACGCAGTATTTT.

The chain carries TRBV28 and TRBJ2-4; a possible D gene is TRBD2 (7 bases). CDR3 length equals 14 residues. The V gene lost 8 bases and the J gene lost 8 bases, with 19 bases spanning the gap. Germline V CDR1 and CDR2: MDHEN, SYDVKM. The CDR3 protein is CASGGSGGRDIQYF. Here the CDR3 DNA reads TGTGCCAGCGGGGGCTCGGGGGGACGGGACATTCAGTACTTC. Using reference TRBV28 and TRBJ2-4 for the parts outside the CDR3, the full variable domain is DVKVTQSSRYLVKRTGEKVFLECVQDMDHENMFWYRQDPGLGLRLIYFSYDVKMKEKGDIPEGYSVSREKKERFSLILESASTNQTSMYLCASGGSGGRDIQYFGAGTRLSVL.

The V call is TRBV5-4, the J call TRBJ2-5; D tentatively reads TRBD1 or TRBD2 (5 bases each). CDR1 SGHNT and CDR2 YYREEE come from the germline V gene (reference sequence). Trimming stripped 1 base from V and 5 bases from J, with 21 bases between. The CDR3 is made up of 17 amino acids. The CDR3 reads CASSLFIGWGKVETQYF. The CDR3 bases are TGTGCCAGCAGCTTGTTTATAGGGTGGGGGAAAGTGGAGACCCAGTACTTC.

The chain combines TRBV19 with TRBJ1-2; D uncertain. This CDR3 comprises 13 residues. CDR1 is LNHDA, CDR2 SQIVND, per germline (reference sequence). Trimming left V 1 base short and J 3 bases short, with 6 bases between. CDR3 loop: CASSIAPDYGYTF. The CDR3 DNA sequence: TGTGCCAGTAGTATAGCCCCTGACTATGGCTACACCTTC.

The V gene is TRBV28, the J gene TRBJ2-1; 11 positions match TRBD2. Unmatched junction bases numbered 4, after V lost 10 bases and J lost 2 bases. The CDR3 contains 14 residues. From germline, CDR1 is MDHEN and CDR2 SYDVKM. The CDR3 nucleotides read TGTGCCACCCAGGGACTAGCGGCCTACAATGAGCAGTTCTTC. The encoded protein is CATQGLAAYNEQFF.

The CDR3 DNA sequence: TGTGCCAGCCGGGAGGGAAGGAGCATACACAACTATGGCTACACCTTC. Translating gives CASREGRSIHNYGYTF. The J gene is TRBJ1-2, the V gene TRBV28; D is uncertain. CDR1 MDHEN and CDR2 SYDVKM come from the germline V gene. This CDR3 has 16 residues. Trimming pared 8 bases from V and 2 bases from J, leaving 21 bases between.

This clone has a handful of counts. The chain couples TRBV5-1 to TRBJ2-5, with 7 bases fitting TRBD2. Germline V gene lookup returns CDR1 SGHRS and CDR2 YFSETQ. The length of the CDR3 is 14 residues. With 1 base clipped from V and 4 bases from J, the junction kept 4 bases outside the gene matches. The chain's CDR3 is CASSLTGGGETQYF. The CDR3 DNA is TGCGCCAGCAGCTTGACTGGGGGGGGAGAGACCCAGTACTTC.

The chain has TRBV5-4 and TRBJ2-5; D may correspond to TRBD1 or TRBD2 (6 bases each). The better agreement between TRBJ2-7 and the DNA end casts doubt on the J call. The CDR3 is 14 amino acids. Germline loops: CDR1 SGHNT, CDR2 YYREEE (reference sequence). The CDR3 DNA reads as TGTGCCAGCAGCGGGGGGCGAGTGCCCTACGAGCAGTACTTC. It codes for CASSGGRVPYEQYF.

This clone was observed a handful of times. The rearrangement joins TRBV16 to TRBJ1-5, with no clear D. Germline assignment: CDR1 KGHSY and CDR2 FQNENV. The CDR3 length is 14 residues. The V gene lost 1 base and the J gene lost 7 bases, with 11 bases spanning the gap. The CDR3 spells CASSQYSGVQPQHF. The CDR3 DNA reads as TGTGCCAGCAGCCAATACTCGGGCGTCCAGCCCCAGCATTTT.

The gene calls are TRBV5-8 and TRBJ1-2; D gene ambiguous. Trimming took 4 bases from V and 2 from J, leaving 12 bases between them. The length of the CDR3 is 14 residues. The germline CDR1 and CDR2 sequences are SGHTS and YDEGEE. The CDR3 DNA is TGTGCCAGCAGCCCGGATGGTCCGAACTATGGCTACACCTTC. Protein sequence: CASSPDGPNYGYTF.

This clone was counted between two and nine times. The rearrangement links TRBV18 to TRBJ1-2; no reliable D call. The CDR3 has 12 amino acids. Germline lookup yields CDR1 KGHSH and CDR2 LQKENI. With 5 bases removed from V and 0 bases from J, the gap between germline ends came to 4 bases. CDR3 in DNA: TGTGCCAGCTCAGGCACTAACTATGGCTACACCTTC. Translated, it gives CASSGTNYGYTF. The full variable domain, completed using reference TRBV18 and TRBJ1-2, is NAGVMQNPRHLVRRRGQEARLRCSPMKGHSHVYWYRQLPEEGLKFMVYLQKENIIDESGMPKERFSAEFPKEGPSILRIQQVVRGDSAAYFCASSGTNYGYTFGSGTRLTVV.

This clone appeared a few times. The rearrangement uses TRBV6-5 and TRBJ1-2, with D unresolved. Germline CDR1 is MNHEY and CDR2 is SVGAGI. Trimming stripped 6 bases from V and 8 bases from J, with 19 bases between. The CDR3 length is 14 residues. The DNA of the CDR3 is TGTGCCAGCAGGACCATGCAGAGCGTGGTGGGCTACACCTTC. Translating it yields CASRTMQSVVGYTF.

The chain uses TRBV5-5 and TRBJ2-5; D might be TRBD1 (5 bases). The CDR3 loop spans 15 amino acids. In germline, CDR1 is SGHKS, CDR2 YYEKEE (reference sequence). V dropped 1 base and J dropped 1 base, with 11 bases sitting between them. The CDR3 sequence: CASSLIAGPQETQYF. CDR3 sequence (DNA): TGTGCCAGCAGCTTGATCGCAGGGCCCCAAGAGACCCAGTACTTC.

The chain uses TRBV28 and TRBJ1-4, with D unresolved. Germline loops: CDR1 MDHEN, CDR2 SYDVKM. The CDR3 consists of 13 residues. The V end lost 8 bases, the J end lost 7 bases, and 14 bases lay between the germline ends. CDR3 sequence: CASEGNLSEKLFF. The CDR3 coding sequence is TGTGCCAGCGAGGGCAATCTAAGTGAAAAACTGTTTTTT.

There are a few counts of this clone. CDR3: CASSHLASGVYNEQFF. CDR3 DNA: TGTGCCAGCTCCCATTTGGCTAGCGGGGTCTACAATGAGCAGTTCTTC. This chain joins TRBV18 and TRBJ2-1; 9 nucleotides agree with TRBD2. The J segment lost 3 bases and the V segment lost 6 bases, leaving 9 bases of the junction unmatched. The V gene's germline CDR1 is KGHSH and CDR2 LQKENI. The CDR3 sequence is 16 residues long.

This chain links TRBV5-1 with TRBJ2-7, with D perhaps TRBD2 (6 bases). Germline CDR1 SGHRS, CDR2 YFSETQ. The CDR3 sequence is 13 residues long. V was pared by 0 bases and J by 6 bases, with 10 bases between. The CDR3 spells CASSLGQGGEQYF. CDR3 nucleotides: TGCGCCAGCAGCTTGGGGCAGGGAGGCGAGCAGTACTTC.

The chain employs TRBV27 and TRBJ2-3; 9 positions agree with TRBD1. The J segment lost 3 bases and the V segment lost 7 bases, leaving 5 bases of the junction unmatched. CDR3 size: 14 residues. Germline CDR1 and CDR2: MNHEY and SMNVEV (reference sequence). The CDR3 protein is CASMNRGQTDTQYF. CDR3 in DNA: TGTGCCAGCATGAACAGGGGGCAAACAGATACGCAGTATTTT.